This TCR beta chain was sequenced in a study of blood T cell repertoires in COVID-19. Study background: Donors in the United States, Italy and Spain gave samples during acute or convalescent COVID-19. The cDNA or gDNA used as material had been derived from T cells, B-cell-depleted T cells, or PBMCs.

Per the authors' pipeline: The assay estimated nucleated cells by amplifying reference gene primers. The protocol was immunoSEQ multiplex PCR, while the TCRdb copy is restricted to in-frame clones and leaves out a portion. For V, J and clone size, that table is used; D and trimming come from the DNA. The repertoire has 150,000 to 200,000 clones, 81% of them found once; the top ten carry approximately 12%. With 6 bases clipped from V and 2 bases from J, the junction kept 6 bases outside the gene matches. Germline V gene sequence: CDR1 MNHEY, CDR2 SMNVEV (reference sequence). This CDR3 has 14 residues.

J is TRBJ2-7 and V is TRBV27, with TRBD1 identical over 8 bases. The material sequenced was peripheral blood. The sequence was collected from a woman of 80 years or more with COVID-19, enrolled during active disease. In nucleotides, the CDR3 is TGTGCCAGCAGAAGACAGGGGACACCCTACGAGCAGTACTTC. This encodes CASRRQGTPYEQYF.